The 16 T cell receptor beta chains below come from one sample, sequenced in a study of blood T cell repertoires in COVID-19. Sequenced by immunoSEQ multiplex PCR; TCRdb stores in-frame clones only, minus some. Counted here are around 620,000 clones, 85% to 90% occurring once; the ten biggest clones make up roughly 0.25%. The specimen was peripheral blood. These receptors originate from a woman aged 18 to 35 with acute or convalescent COVID-19.

The genes are TRBV11-3 and TRBJ1-2; D remains ambiguous. V lost 5 bases, J lost 3 bases, and 19 bases lay in between. This CDR3 has 16 amino acids. Germline-derived CDR1 and CDR2 are SGHNT and YENEEA. The CDR3 region has the DNA TGTGCCAGCAGCCGATCATTTGGAGGGAGGGACTATGGCTACACCTTC. It codes for CASSRSFGGRDYGYTF. Filled out from reference TRBV11-3 and TRBJ1-2, the complete variable domain reads EAGVVQSPRYKIIEKKQPVAFWCNPISGHNTLYWYLQNLGQGPELLIRYENEEAVDDSQLPKDRFSAERLKGVDSTLKIQPAELGDSAVYLCASSRSFGGRDYGYTFGSGTRLTVV.

This sequence joins TRBV6-5 and TRBJ1-2; D gene uncertain. Germline lookup yields CDR1 MNHEY and CDR2 SVGAGI. This CDR3 is 16 amino acids long. Trimming shortened V by 2 bases and J by 2 bases, and 15 bases separated the two germline ends. This chain's CDR3 is CASSYHSRIVNYGYTF. The CDR3 DNA reads as TGTGCCAGCAGTTACCACTCCCGAATCGTCAACTATGGCTACACCTTC.

This rearrangement joins TRBV13 to TRBJ1-6; TRBD1 is a possible D gene (5 bases). Trimming left V 3 bases short and J 10 bases short, with 13 bases between. The V gene's germline CDR1 is PRHDT and CDR2 FYEKMQ (reference sequence). This CDR3 comprises 14 residues. Here the CDR3 reads CASSFSRGSSPLHF. The CDR3 DNA is TGTGCCAGCAGCTTTAGTAGGGGAAGCTCACCCCTCCACTTT.

The chain couples TRBV3-1 (or the pseudogene TRBV3-2) to TRBJ2-6, with D possibly being TRBD2 (6 bases). With 5 bases removed from V and 0 bases from J, the gap between germline ends came to 20 bases. Germline-derived CDR1 and CDR2 are LGHDT and YNNKEL (reference sequence). CDR3 length: 19 residues. CDR3 residues: CASSFNRGRGFSGANVLTF. For the CDR3, the DNA is TGTGCCAGCAGCTTCAACCGCGGGCGGGGATTCTCTGGGGCCAACGTCCTGACTTTC.

J is TRBJ2-7 and V is TRBV29-1, with TRBD1 matching over 8 bases. The junction had 8 bases not matched to a gene; V was cut back by 7 bases and J by 3 bases. CDR3 length equals 13 residues. Germline V gene sequence: CDR1 SQVTM, CDR2 ANQGSEA. Here the CDR3 reads CSAQDRGVYEQYF. In DNA, the CDR3 is TGCAGCGCCCAAGACAGGGGTGTCTACGAGCAGTACTTC.

The J gene is TRBJ2-6, the V gene TRBV2; D is possibly TRBD2 (6 bases). The CDR3 consists of 15 residues. Deletions cut 3 bases from V and 3 bases from J, with 9 bases between. Looked up from germline, CDR1 is SNHLY and CDR2 is FYNNEI. Here the CDR3 DNA reads TGTGCCAGCAGTGAGCGGGGTGGTGGGGCCAACGTCCTGACTTTC. Amino acids: CASSERGGGANVLTF.

The V gene is TRBV7-2, the J gene TRBJ2-7; maybe TRBD1 (6 bases). The CDR3 loop spans 14 amino acids. V was pared by 5 bases and J by 1 base, with 12 bases between. The germline CDR1 and CDR2 sequences are SGHTA and FQGNSA. In DNA, the CDR3 is TGTGCCAGCAGCACCCGACAGGCGTCCTACGAGCAGTACTTC. Translating gives CASSTRQASYEQYF. The complete variable domain, with remaining parts taken from reference TRBV7-2 and TRBJ2-7, reads GAGVSQSPSNKVTEKGKDVELRCDPISGHTALYWYRQSLGQGLEFLIYFQGNSAPDKSGLPSDRFSAERTGGSVSTLTIQRTQQEDSAVYLCASSTRQASYEQYFGPGTRLTVT.

The J gene is TRBJ2-1, the V gene TRBV14, with D uncertain. CDR3 length: 13 amino acids. Trimming stripped 1 base from V and 3 bases from J, with 4 bases between. CDR1 is SGHDN, CDR2 FVKESK, per germline. As DNA, the CDR3 is TGTGCCAGCAGCCAAGTTCGCTACAATGAGCAGTTCTTC. This sequence encodes CASSQVRYNEQFF.

The genes are TRBV4-1 and TRBJ1-2; D remains unclear. CDR1 and CDR2 (germline): MGHRA, YSYEKL. The CDR3 spans 13 residues. V shed 4 bases and J shed 8 bases, with 14 bases lying between them. The CDR3 DNA sequence: TGCGCCAGCAGCCGGATTCCTTGGGAGGGCTACACCTTC. It codes for CASSRIPWEGYTF.

The V gene is TRBV3-1 (or the pseudogene TRBV3-2), the J gene TRBJ1-4; D remains unclear. Trimming shortened V by 1 base and J by 4 bases, and 7 bases separated the two germline ends. Germline loops: CDR1 LGHDT, CDR2 YNNKEL (reference sequence). The CDR3 has 14 residues. CDR3 residues: CASSQGAVNEKLFF. DNA of the CDR3: TGTGCCAGCAGCCAAGGGGCCGTTAATGAAAAACTGTTTTTT.

The chain couples TRBV4-2 to TRBJ2-7, with TRBD2 matching over 9 bases. This CDR3 spans 15 amino acids. Losses at the gene ends were 3 bases for V and 0 bases for J; bases not matched to a gene: 3. Per germline, CDR1 LGHNA and CDR2 YNFKEQ. CDR3 DNA sequence: TGTGCCAGCAGCCAGCGACTAGCGGCCTCCTACGAGCAGTACTTC. Protein sequence: CASSQRLAASYEQYF.

The chain combines TRBV28 with TRBJ2-5; a weak D match, TRBD1 (7 bases). CDR3 length: 13 residues. Looked up from germline, CDR1 is MDHEN and CDR2 is SYDVKM. V shed 3 bases and J shed 7 bases, with 12 bases lying between them. CDR3 protein: CASSFRQGGTQYF. In DNA, the CDR3 is TGTGCCAGCAGTTTTCGACAGGGAGGGACCCAGTACTTC. Together with reference TRBV28 and TRBJ2-5, the CDR3 gives the full variable domain: DVKVTQSSRYLVKRTGEKVFLECVQDMDHENMFWYRQDPGLGLRLIYFSYDVKMKEKGDIPEGYSVSREKKERFSLILESASTNQTSMYLCASSFRQGGTQYFGPGTRLLVL.

The gene calls are TRBV19 and TRBJ1-2; the match to TRBD1 covers 8 bases. The V gene's germline CDR1 is LNHDA and CDR2 SQIVND (reference sequence). CDR3 size: 14 residues. Trimming took 5 bases from V and 4 from J; bases not matched to a gene: 6. CDR3 loop: CASSPRTGTYGYTF. Here the CDR3 DNA reads TGTGCCAGTAGTCCTCGGACAGGGACCTATGGCTACACCTTC.

The J gene is TRBJ2-2, the V gene TRBV6-5, with unresolved D. The ends were cut back, 6 bases at V and 5 bases at J, with 16 bases in the middle. This CDR3 spans 15 amino acids. Germline CDR1 is MNHEY and CDR2 is SVGAGI. DNA of the CDR3: TGTGCCAGCAGGTTGGGCCAGGTTCGGACCGGGGAGCTGTTTTTT. Encoded protein: CASRLGQVRTGELFF.

This clone occurred once. The chain recombines TRBV24-1 with TRBJ1-2; TRBD1 aligns across 7 bases. CDR1 KGHDR and CDR2 SFDVKD come from the germline V gene. V was pared by 5 bases and J by 8 bases, with 16 bases of the junction left unmatched. The CDR3 covers 16 residues. The DNA for the CDR3 is TGTGCCACCAGTGCCTCGACAGGGTGGCGAGAGGGAGGCTACACCTTC. It yields the protein CATSASTGWREGGYTF.

The rearrangement uses TRBV12-5 and TRBJ1-1; TRBD1 is a possible D gene (5 bases). From germline, CDR1 is LGHNT and CDR2 FRNRAP. The ends were cut back, 2 bases at V and 5 bases at J, with 18 bases in the middle. This CDR3 is built from 16 residues. The CDR3 reads CASGLTSREGWTEAFF. In DNA form, the CDR3 reads TGTGCTAGTGGTTTGACCTCCAGGGAAGGGTGGACTGAAGCTTTCTTT.